The present T cell receptor (beta chain) was sequenced within a study of T cells in Graves' hyperthyroidism and ophthalmopathy. There were TCR beta CDR3 regions amplified from RNA transcripts. Initially, a first-round RT-PCR of the TCR CDR3 employed the HTBI primer set. TCRdb reanalysed the multiplex PCR reads using MiXCR and keeps one entry per CDR3 protein. This sample has around 400,000 distinct CDR3 sequences, with 15% to 17% found just once. This clonotype was detected only a few times. Each 10 ml fresh peripheral blood draw supplied the PBMCs. The sample consisted of blood. The receptor was derived from a woman between 18 and 29 years old with Graves' hyperthyroidism that later progressed to Graves' ophthalmopathy.

CDR3 DNA: TGTGCCAGCAGCCCGAGGGCCGGAAGAAATGAAAAACTGTTTTTT. Protein sequence: CASSPRAGRNEKLFF. V and J are TRBV7-2 and TRBJ1-4; no definite D call. Looked up from germline, CDR1 is SGHTA and CDR2 is FQGNSA. The CDR3 consists of 15 residues. The V gene lost 5 bases and the J gene lost 5 bases, with 15 bases spanning the gap.